These 3 T cell receptor beta chains originate from one sample sequenced in a study of OX40 agonist ivuxolimab in advanced cancers. Clones were sequenced by immunoSEQ multiplex PCR, and TCRdb holds only the in-frame ones, with some missing. The sample shows 75,000 to 100,000 clones, 80% to 90% of them seen only once. Sequenced material: CD4+ or CD8+ T cells sorted from blood, taken in a trial of the OX40 agonist ivuxolimab. The receptor source for this set is an adult with an advanced solid tumor such as melanoma, head and neck, liver or kidney cancer.

The V and J genes are TRBV5-4 and TRBJ2-1; D not resolved. The V and J ends lost 0 bases and 6 bases respectively, with 13 bases between them. The CDR3 length is 15 residues. Germline CDR1 is SGHNT and CDR2 is YYREEE (reference sequence). As DNA, the CDR3 is TGTGCCAGCAGCTTGGACGTCATGGTGTCCAATGAGCAGTTCTTC. The encoded protein is CASSLDVMVSNEQFF.

The sample holds one count of this clone. The chain carries TRBV6-5 and TRBJ1-4; D possibly corresponds to TRBD1 (6 bases). Germline V lookup: CDR1 MNHEY, CDR2 SVGAGI. The CDR3 has 15 residues. Trimming shortened V by 4 bases and J by 7 bases, and 16 bases separated the two germline ends. CDR3 in amino acids: CASSSSGGRSEKLFF. CDR3 bases: TGTGCCAGCAGTTCCTCGGGGGGGCGGTCTGAAAAACTGTTTTTT.

This clone occurred many times. The CDR3 loop is CASSIPGQGTQPQHF. As DNA, the CDR3 is TGTGCCAGTAGTATTCCGGGACAGGGGACTCAGCCCCAGCATTTT. The chain employs TRBV19 and TRBJ1-5, with 10 positions matching TRBD1. The CDR3 runs to 15 residues. The ends lost 3 bases at V and 6 bases at J; junction bases unmatched: 5. Germline V gives CDR1 LNHDA, CDR2 SQIVND (reference sequence).